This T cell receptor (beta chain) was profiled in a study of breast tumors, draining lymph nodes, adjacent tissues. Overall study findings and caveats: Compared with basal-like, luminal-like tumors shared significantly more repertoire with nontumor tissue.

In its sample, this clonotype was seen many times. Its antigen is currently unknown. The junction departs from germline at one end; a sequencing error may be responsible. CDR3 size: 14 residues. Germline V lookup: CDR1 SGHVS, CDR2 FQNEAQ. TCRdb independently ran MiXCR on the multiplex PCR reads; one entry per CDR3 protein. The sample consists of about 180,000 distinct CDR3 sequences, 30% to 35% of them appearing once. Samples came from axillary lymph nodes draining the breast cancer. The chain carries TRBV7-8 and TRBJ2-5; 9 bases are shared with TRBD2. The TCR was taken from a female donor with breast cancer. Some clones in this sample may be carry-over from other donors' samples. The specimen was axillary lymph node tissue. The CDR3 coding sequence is TGTGCCAGTAGCTTACGACTAGCGGAAGAGACCCAGTACTTC. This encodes CASSLRLAEETQYF.